This T cell receptor beta chain was recovered during a study of cytomegalovirus exposure and HLA in healthy donors. On the study more broadly: Earlier sequencing of around 190 million T cells yielded roughly 120 million unique TCR beta sequences. HLA-typed donors were the source of 90 million or so unique TCRs, which an early data release held.

Study-wide results and limits: As a later analysis showed, a missense DCLRE1C variant was linked to trimming of TCR beta V- and J-genes.

Details on this clone: Its antigen is as yet unknown.

Primers for the PCR totalled 60 Vbeta and 13 Jbeta. Assay: immunoSEQ multiplex PCR; the TCRdb copy retains only in-frame clones and omits some. The sample has approximately 170,000 clones; approximately 80% are singletons. The germline CDR1 and CDR2 sequences are SEHNR and FQNEAQ (reference sequence). The CDR3 is 15 residues long. J gave up 6 bases and V 5 bases, and 9 bases lay outside the gene matches. The chain couples TRBV7-9 to TRBJ1-4; TRBD1 matches at 7 bases. The material sequenced was PBMCs. The clonotype comes from a middle-aged woman in good health and CMV-seropositive. The CDR3 DNA reads as TGTGCCAGCAGCGCCGAGGGGGCGCGGGATGAAAAACTGTTTTTT. This sequence encodes CASSAEGARDEKLFF.